This T cell receptor (beta chain) was identified during a study of shared clonotypes between healthy human individuals (dated by TCRdb to the early 2020s). About the investigation overall: The cohort comprised a couple of women and a few men aged 18 to 49 years. For each donor, CD4 naive and CD4 memory were each run on three plates, CD8 naive on two plates, and CD8 memory on one plate. To estimate repertoire size and how much clonotype sharing occurs between individuals, the study deeply sequenced the blood TCR repertoires of 4 to 6 healthy adults. To increase sequencing depth and limit assay-specific biases, TCR repertoire library preparation and sequencing were carried out by different laboratories using diverse techniques. Each donor's leukapheresis produced roughly between roughly 0.85 and 10 billion PBMCs.

TCR CDR3 regions were amplified from genomic DNA by multiplex PCR using the deep immunoSEQ assay. Extracted genomic DNA from each cell subset was spread evenly across all wells of several immunoSEQ 96-well plates, with each plate serving as a replicate. For sorted subsets, roughly 200 ng of genomic DNA, equivalent to 30,000 or so T cell genomes, went into each replicate PCR. The purified libraries were quantified using a Qubit 3.0 fluorometer, sized with a Bioanalyzer 2100, and then quantified again using the KAPA Library Quantification kit. Every immunoSEQ 96-well plate was sequenced on a dedicated single-read 150-cycle Illumina NextSeq 550 flow cell. In the authors' own workflow: Because the immunoSEQ output included only junctional sequences and no quality scores, the filtering could not be the same as the filtering used for full-length reads. Sequences were annotated with PyIR, a Python wrapper for IgBLAST v1.9, using IMGT germline references to assign V/J genes and CDR3. Reads with weak V/J assignments (E-value above 1e-6), missing CDR3, stop codons, out-of-frame junctions, or ambiguous translated residues were removed. A V3J clonotype was defined by an identical inferred V gene, J gene, and CDR3 amino acid sequence. The percentage overlap between two repertoires was calculated by dividing the number of shared unique clonotypes by the size of the smaller repertoire. Three approaches were used to assess repertoire richness: RTK rarefaction, the Chao1 estimator, and Recon v2.1 estimates of unobserved clonotypes. Generation probabilities were computed with OLGA for all TCRbeta clonotypes obtained by the gDNA method from four donors. TCRdb mirrors the immuneACCESS table, restricted to in-frame sequences. Some clones are absent from its copies; in checked studies, under half trace to an unresolved V gene, and the reason for the others is unknown. V, J and clone size are those of that table, while D and trimming were read from the DNA. Here the sample has about 1.5 million clones; nearly 99% occur a single time. The ten largest make up approximately 0.44% of the sample.

Unmatched junction bases come to 6, with V trimmed by 4 bases and J by 2 bases. Taken from the germline V gene (reference sequence), the CDR1 and CDR2 loops are SGHNT and YYREEE. The CDR3 sequence holds 16 residues, the cysteine and phenylalanine included. Only the CDR3 DNA stays, 48 bases, in frame from base 1. Comment on this clone: This receptor's antigen is unknown. Within one base of it there is no much larger clone, and no base qualities were kept.

Healthy HIV-negative adults with no recently reported acute infections or vaccinations were included as donors. All donors were Caucasian adults living in Nashville, Tennessee, USA. CD4+ T cells were enriched by magnetic negative selection; naive cells were then positively selected on CD45RA, and the negative fraction formed the memory subset. Blood was obtained by leukapheresis, after which PBMCs were separated by Ficoll-Histopaque density gradient centrifugation and cryopreserved in liquid nitrogen vapor phase. Purity and quantity of every magnetically sorted T cell population were checked by analytical flow cytometry. From each sorted fraction, genomic DNA was isolated and quantified by UV absorbance on a Nanodrop 2000c. Here is what the overall study found, with its caveats: Sampling was limited to blood, and TCR repertoires in tissue likely differ from TCR repertoires in blood. Pairwise subsampling indicated that sequencing depth was expected to affect the degree of clonotype sharing among donors. Sharing across several donors was observed for around 5% of naive CD4, under 4% of naive CD8, over 2% of memory CD4, and about 0.4% of memory CD8 clonotypes. The small number of donors limited the genetic and exposure-history diversity represented. Higher generation probabilities were observed for clonotypes shared by all four sorted-subset donors than for non-shared clonotypes. Rarefaction of sorted-subset datasets indicated incomplete sequencing despite the large sequencing depth. Larger estimated clonotype richness was generally found for naive subsets than for memory subsets.

Material: naive CD4+ T cells sorted from blood. The sample's cell subset or site, from its label and the paper: CD45RA+ positively selected. This TCR came from a man in his thirties or forties in good health. The chain is assembled from TRBV5-4 and TRBJ2-6; 7 bases in the junction line up with TRBD2. The CDR3 loop reads CASSRGGPAGANVLTF. The sequence in DNA is TGTGCCAGCAGCCGGGGAGGGCCGGCTGGGGCCAACGTCCTGACTTTC. With the rest looked up from the reference TRBV5-4 and TRBJ2-6 genes rather than sequenced, the full variable domain is ETGVTQSPTHLIKTRGQQVTLRCSSQSGHNTVSWYQQALGQGPQFIFQYYREEENGRGNFPPRFSGLQFPNYSSELNVNALELDDSALYLCASSRGGPAGANVLTFGAGSRLTVL.